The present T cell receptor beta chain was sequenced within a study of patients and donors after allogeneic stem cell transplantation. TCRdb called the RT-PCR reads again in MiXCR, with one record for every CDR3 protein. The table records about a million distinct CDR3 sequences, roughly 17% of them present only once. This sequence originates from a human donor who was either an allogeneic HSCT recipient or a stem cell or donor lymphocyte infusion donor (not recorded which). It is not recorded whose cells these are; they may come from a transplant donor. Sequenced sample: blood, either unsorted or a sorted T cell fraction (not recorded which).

The CDR3 coding sequence is TGTGCCAGCAGGTGGGACAGGGGGTATAATTCACCCCTCCACTTT. As protein: CASRWDRGYNSPLHF. This rearrangement joins TRBV2 to TRBJ1-6, with 11 positions matching TRBD1. Germline lookup yields CDR1 SNHLY and CDR2 FYNNEI. V shed 6 bases and J 4 bases; nucleotides not matched to a gene: 2. This CDR3 region has 15 residues.